This T cell receptor (beta chain) appears in the sequencing data of a study of shared clonotypes between healthy human individuals. Findings of the study overall: Sharing across four donors was highest in naive CD4 (around 5%) and lowest in memory CD8 (approximately 0.4%).

In the sorted-subset replicate PCRs, 150 to 200 ng DNA, 25,000 to 30,000 T cell genomes, was used. Here immunoSEQ multiplex PCR was the method, and the copy in TCRdb shows in-frame clones only, minus some. Of over a million clones listed, about 80% were seen once; the top ten hold 1.4% to 1.5%. With 0 bases clipped from V and 6 bases from J, the junction kept 4 bases outside the gene matches. The V gene's germline CDR1 is LGHNA and CDR2 YNFKEQ. The CDR3 runs to 16 residues. This clone occurred a few times. Its specificity is not known. Adult donors, all healthy and HIV-negative, had no recent acute infections or vaccinations.

The specimen was memory CD4+ T cells sorted from blood. As to subset: CD45RA-negative fraction. This TCR came from a man aged 18 to 29 in good health. The genes are TRBV4-2 and TRBJ2-2; 10 nucleotides match TRBD2. In DNA form, the CDR3 reads TGTGCCAGCAGCCAAGAGATCAGCGGGGGGGCCGGGGAGCTGTTTTTT. Translated: CASSQEISGGAGELFF.